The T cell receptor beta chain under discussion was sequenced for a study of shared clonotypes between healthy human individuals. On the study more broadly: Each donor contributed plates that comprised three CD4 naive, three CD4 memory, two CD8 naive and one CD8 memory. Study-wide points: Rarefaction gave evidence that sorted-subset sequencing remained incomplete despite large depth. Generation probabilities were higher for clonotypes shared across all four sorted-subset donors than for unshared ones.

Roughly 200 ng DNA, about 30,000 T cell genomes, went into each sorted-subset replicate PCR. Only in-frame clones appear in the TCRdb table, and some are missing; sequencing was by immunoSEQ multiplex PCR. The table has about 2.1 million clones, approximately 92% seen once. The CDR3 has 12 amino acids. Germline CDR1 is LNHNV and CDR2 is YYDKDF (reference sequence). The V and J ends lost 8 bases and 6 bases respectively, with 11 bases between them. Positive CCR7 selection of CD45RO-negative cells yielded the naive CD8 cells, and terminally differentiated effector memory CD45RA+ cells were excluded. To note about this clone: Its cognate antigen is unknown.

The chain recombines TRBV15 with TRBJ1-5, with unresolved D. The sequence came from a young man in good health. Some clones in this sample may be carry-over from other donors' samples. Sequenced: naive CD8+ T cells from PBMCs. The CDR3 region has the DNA TGTGCCACCGGGCGCGGTTTTCAGCCCCAGCATTTT. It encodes CATGRGFQPQHF.